Below, 8 T cell receptor beta chains from the same sample are listed, as sequenced in a study of graft-versus-host responses after intestinal transplantation (dated by TCRdb to the early 2020s). This sample's time point label indicates: cells obtained before transplantation from donor or recipient. Their antigens are not known. Libraries were built with the immunoSEQ multiplex PCR assay. Not all clones reach the TCRdb copy of this immuneACCESS table, which keeps in-frame sequences only. Checked studies attribute under half of the gap to unresolved V genes and leave the rest unexplained. The sample table lists about 81,000 clones, 75% to 95% of them with a count of one. Around 0.37% of the sample is held by the ten biggest clonotypes. The source was unstimulated CD4+ T cells sorted from spleen or lymph node cells, collected before transplant. The receptors stem from a human donor who was the organ donor for an intestinal transplant.

The CDR3 spells CASSGEQGANSPLHF. DNA of the CDR3: TGTGCCAGCAGCGGTGAACAGGGGGCCAATTCACCCCTCCACTTT. The chain links TRBV7-9 to TRBJ1-6; 9 bases fit TRBD1. V gave up 5 bases and J gave up 7 bases; unmatched junction bases: 6. The V gene's germline CDR1 is SEHNR and CDR2 FQNEAQ (reference sequence). The CDR3 is made up of 15 amino acids.

The chain employs TRBV19 and TRBJ2-2; D call uncertain. This CDR3 has 14 residues. V was clipped by 5 bases and J by 1 base, with 8 bases between them. Germline CDR1 LNHDA, CDR2 SQIVND (reference sequence). CDR3 bases: TGTGCCAGTAGTCGTTCGGGGAACACCGGGGAGCTGTTTTTT. This gives the protein CASSRSGNTGELFF.

The chain combines TRBV28 with TRBJ1-2, with D unclear. Germline-derived CDR1 and CDR2 are MDHEN and SYDVKM. V was clipped by 6 bases and J by 5 bases, with 19 bases between them. The CDR3 sequence is 15 residues long. Here the CDR3 DNA reads TGTGCCAGCAGCCACGCCGGGAAGGCCCCTTATGGCTACACCTTC. Translating gives CASSHAGKAPYGYTF.

The chain couples TRBV27 to TRBJ1-2, with TRBD1 matching over 8 bases. The CDR3 totals 15 residues. Germline V CDR1 and CDR2: MNHEY, SMNVEV (reference sequence). The V and J ends lost 4 bases and 1 base, in that order; junction bases with no gene match: 5. The DNA for the CDR3 is TGTGCCAGCAGTTCTACAGGGGGGAATAACTATGGCTACACCTTC. Its protein is CASSSTGGNNYGYTF.

In this sample, this clone turned up once. The chain links TRBV7-3 to TRBJ2-3, with 7 bases lining up with TRBD2. The CDR3 totals 15 residues. Germline CDR1 reads SGHTA; CDR2 reads FQGTGA. V gave up 1 base and J gave up 5 bases; unmatched junction bases: 6. The CDR3: CASSLSGLVVDTQYF. The CDR3 bases are TGTGCCAGCAGCTTAAGTGGACTAGTAGTAGATACGCAGTATTTT.

J is TRBJ1-2 and V is TRBV6-1; 7 bases line up with TRBD1. CDR1 is MNHNS, CDR2 SASEGT, per germline. This CDR3 is 14 amino acids long. Losses at the gene ends were 6 bases for V and 2 bases for J; bases not matched to a gene: 6. The CDR3 region has the DNA TGTGCCAGCAGAACTCCGGGACAGAACTATGGCTACACCTTC. Translating gives CASRTPGQNYGYTF.

This clone was found once. The CDR3 sequence: CASSFDSGGAEETQYF. In nucleotides, the CDR3 is TGTGCCAGCAGCTTCGATAGCGGGGGGGCTGAGGAGACCCAGTACTTC. The J gene is TRBJ2-5, the V gene TRBV9, with 11 positions matching TRBD2. The CDR3 has 16 amino acids. V shed 4 bases and J 5 bases; nucleotides not matched to a gene: 10. Germline V CDR1 and CDR2: SGDLS, YYNGEE.

CDR3 sequence: CASSSGLAGYYEQYF. The DNA of the CDR3 is TGTGCCAGCAGCTCGGGACTAGCGGGGTACTACGAGCAGTACTTC. The chain links TRBV7-2 to TRBJ2-7; 13 nucleotides match TRBD2. Per germline, CDR1 SGHTA and CDR2 FQGNSA. The CDR3 is 15 amino acids. V trimming: 4 bases; J trimming: 3 bases; junction bases outside the gene matches: 3.